These T cell receptor beta chains were read from a single sample in a study of beta chain features in type 1 diabetes. The assay was immunoSEQ multiplex PCR, and TCRdb's table has in-frame clones only and misses some. The sample lists roughly 280,000 clones, approximately 25% occurring once. The material sequenced was naive CD4+ T cells from blood. These TCRs come from a woman aged 25 to 39 with type 1 diabetes. The CDR3 runs from the conserved cysteine through the conserved F or W. Each record gives: CDR3 protein, CDR3 DNA, clone size, V gene, J gene, D gene, CDR3 length. D genes are given only for firm matches. Size tells how often a clone was seen (once, few, many) or the class of an expanded clone, and some rows leave it out.

CAIRKTGYEQYF	TGTGCCATCAGAAAGACGGGATACGAGCAGTACTTC	-	TRBV10-3	TRBJ2-7	-	12
CASSPGQIHEQYF	TGTGCCAGCAGCCCTGGACAGATCCACGAGCAGTACTTC	-	TRBV28	TRBJ2-7	-	13
CASRPGTSPEQYF	TGTGCCAGCAGGCCCGGGACTAGCCCCGAGCAGTACTTC	few	TRBV7-2	TRBJ2-7	TRBD2	13
CASSGTGASEAFF	TGTGCCAGCAGCGGGACAGGGGCGTCCGAAGCTTTCTTT	-	TRBV25-1	TRBJ1-1	TRBD1	13
CASSGTGEQFF	TGTGCCAGCAGCGGAACAGGGGAGCAGTTCTTC	few	TRBV7-9	TRBJ2-1	-	11
CASSFRGGQETQYF	TGTGCCAGCAGTTTTCGCGGGGGCCAAGAGACCCAGTACTTC	-	TRBV6-5	TRBJ2-5	TRBD2	14
CASSPGHKRNSGANVLTF	TGTGCCAGCAGCCCGGGACACAAGCGGAACTCTGGGGCCAACGTCCTGACTTTC	few	TRBV7-9	TRBJ2-6	-	18
CASSPWTGQETQYF	TGTGCCAGCAGTCCCTGGACAGGCCAAGAGACCCAGTACTTC	-	TRBV6-6	TRBJ2-5	TRBD1	14
CASSPLGQGVQETQYF	TGTGCCAGCTCGCCCCTCGGACAGGGGGTACAAGAGACCCAGTACTTC	-	TRBV18	TRBJ2-5	TRBD1	16
CASSAVRGLAGLSSYNEQFF	TGTGCTAGTAGCGCGGTAAGGGGGCTAGCGGGCTTGAGCTCCTACAATGAGCAGTTCTTC	-	TRBV12-5	TRBJ2-1	-	20
CSVGQSGNQPQHF	TGCAGCGTTGGACAGTCTGGCAATCAGCCCCAGCATTTT	few	TRBV29-1	TRBJ1-5	-	13
CASSLEGFIGDTGELFF	TGTGCCAGCAGCTTGGAAGGGTTTATCGGGGACACCGGGGAGCTGTTTTTT	-	TRBV5-6	TRBJ2-2	-	17
CASSEVRVGADTQYF	TGTGCCAGCAGTGAAGTTCGCGTCGGGGCAGATACGCAGTATTTT	-	TRBV25-1	TRBJ2-3	-	15
CASGSQLYNEQFF	TGTGCCAGCGGCTCACAGCTCTACAATGAGCAGTTCTTC	few	TRBV6-6	TRBJ2-1	-	13
CASSLGGQGANYGYTF	TGTGCCAGCAGCTTGGGGGGACAGGGGGCGAACTATGGCTACACCTTC	-	TRBV5-4	TRBJ1-2	TRBD1	16
CASSSRRLTMTATNEKLFF	TGTGCCAGCAGTTCCCGTCGACTGACCATGACAGCAACTAATGAAAAACTGTTTTTT	few	TRBV28	TRBJ1-4	-	19
CASSLDRDKNIQYF	TGTGCCAGCAGCTTGGACAGGGATAAAAACATTCAGTACTTC	-	TRBV5-4	TRBJ2-4	-	14
CASNRLVSTGELFF	TGTGCCAGCAATAGACTAGTTTCCACCGGGGAGCTGTTTTTT	few	TRBV2	TRBJ2-2	-	14
CATGVVVQETQYF	TGTGCCACGGGCGTGGTTGTACAAGAGACCCAGTACTTC	-	TRBV15	TRBJ2-5	-	13
CASSFSVNTEAFF	TGTGCCAGCAGCTTTTCGGTTAACACTGAAGCTTTCTTT	-	TRBV11-3	TRBJ1-1	-	13
CAWSSPVAGKQETQYF	TGTGCCTGGAGTTCTCCCGTGGCAGGGAAGCAAGAGACCCAGTACTTC	few	TRBV30	TRBJ2-5	-	16
CASSVGQGPTSTDTQYF	TGTGCCAGCAGCGTAGGACAGGGGCCTACTAGCACAGATACGCAGTATTTT	once	TRBV9	TRBJ2-3	TRBD1	17
CASSSTDLRREAFF	TGCGCCAGCAGCTCCACTGATTTACGTCGGGAAGCTTTCTTT	-	TRBV5-1	TRBJ1-1	-	14
CAWSPPLWGALNEQFF	TGTGCCTGGAGTCCCCCCTTATGGGGAGCCCTCAATGAGCAGTTCTTC	few	TRBV30	TRBJ2-1	-	16